The rows below give T cell receptor beta chains drawn from one sample of a study of CD8+ T cells in alopecia areata. Using immunoSEQ multiplex PCR, the repertoire was profiled, and TCRdb retains in-frame clones only, with some absent. In the table there are 120,000 to 150,000 clones, roughly 60% of which are singletons. Sequencing was carried out using CD8+ T cells sorted from blood. The receptors stem from a human donor in good health. Each CDR3 is given with its conserved first and last residue. Each record gives: J gene, V gene, CDR3 protein.

J: TRBJ2-7
V: TRBV28
CDR3: CASSSRRSSYEQYF

J: TRBJ2-7
V: TRBV12-5
CDR3: CASGLGTSSEQYF

J: TRBJ1-2
V: TRBV9
CDR3: CASREEGSYGYTF

J: TRBJ2-1
V: TRBV9
CDR3: CASSGDSNEQFF

J: TRBJ1-2
V: TRBV4-1
CDR3: CASSQDPGQGNYGYTF

J: TRBJ2-2
V: TRBV6-4
CDR3: CASSDRATGELFF

J: TRBJ2-3
V: TRBV14
CDR3: CASSQGRQLSTDTQYF

J: TRBJ2-6
V: TRBV29-1
CDR3: CSEDRTLSGANVLTF

J: TRBJ1-4
V: TRBV27
CDR3: CASSPSMAVGEKLFF

J: TRBJ1-2
V: TRBV29-1
CDR3: CSVETGGSGGYTF

J: TRBJ2-2
V: TRBV27
CDR3: CASSLGGTGELFF

J: TRBJ2-2
V: TRBV4-1
CDR3: CASSPGGNTGELFF

J: TRBJ2-6
V: TRBV27
CDR3: CASSLGGGAAGANVLTF

J: TRBJ2-7
V: TRBV4-2
CDR3: CASSQDAGSSYEQYF

J: TRBJ2-1
V: TRBV29-1
CDR3: CSGSDPGGGGLSYNEQFF

J: TRBJ1-2
V: TRBV4-1
CDR3: CASSRTFGQNSYGYTF

J: TRBJ2-2
V: TRBV2
CDR3: CAGGASNTGELFF

J: TRBJ2-3
V: TRBV27
CDR3: CASSPPGHSDTQYF

J: TRBJ1-1
V: TRBV4-1
CDR3: CASSQVRNTEAFF

J: TRBJ2-2
V: TRBV5-6
CDR3: CASSFLTGGELFF

J: TRBJ2-3
V: TRBV29-1
CDR3: CSVAARGEGGTGTQYF

J: TRBJ1-2
V: TRBV6-5
CDR3: CASSYGGGYTF

J: TRBJ2-7
V: TRBV4-1
CDR3: CASSQGQGNVYEQYF

J: TRBJ2-7
V: TRBV27
CDR3: CASRGGRAGEQYF

J: TRBJ1-3
V: TRBV30
CDR3: CAWTPGTAGNTIYF

J: TRBJ2-1
V: TRBV29-1
CDR3: CSVEGGTYNEQFF

J: TRBJ2-5
V: TRBV9
CDR3: CASSVGLAGEYSETQYF

J: TRBJ2-1
V: TRBV5-6
CDR3: CASSSVVSTREQFF

J: TRBJ1-1
V: TRBV27
CDR3: CASGLNTEAFF

J: TRBJ1-2
V: TRBV7-3
CDR3: CASSLSGTGIDGYTF

J: TRBJ1-1
V: TRBV6-5
CDR3: CASSSGGSTEAFF

J: TRBJ2-5
V: TRBV29-1
CDR3: CSVAGTYQETQYF

J: TRBJ2-3
V: TRBV4-1
CDR3: CASSQENLAGAPDTQYF

J: TRBJ1-5
V: TRBV7-7
CDR3: CASSRTVGQPQHF

J: TRBJ2-1
V: TRBV18
CDR3: CASSSRTSGSPYNEQFF

J: TRBJ2-2
V: TRBV5-1
CDR3: CASYTGQGGDTGELFF

J: TRBJ2-5
V: TRBV2
CDR3: CASRDRVTQYF